The T cell receptor (beta chain) described here comes from a study of blood T cell repertoires in COVID-19. Trimming took off 7 bases at V and 6 bases at J, with 16 bases between the two ends. The CDR3 spans 15 residues. Germline CDR1 reads MNHNY; CDR2 reads SVGAGI (reference sequence). The assay was immunoSEQ multiplex PCR, and TCRdb's table has in-frame clones only and misses some. The sample records tens of thousands of clones, about 73% being singletons. The chain combines TRBV6-6 with TRBJ1-6, with unresolved D. The TCR sequence derives from a middle-aged man with active or convalescent COVID-19. The material sequenced was peripheral blood. The CDR3 reads CASTGSGWSNSPLHF. CDR3 DNA: TGTGCCAGCACCGGGAGCGGCTGGTCTAATTCACCCCTCCACTTT.